This T cell receptor (beta chain) was observed in a study of cytomegalovirus exposure and HLA in healthy donors (dated by TCRdb to the late 2010s). Some background on the complete study: The 500 to 800 repertoires of the first cohort and the approximately 110 validation repertoires were produced on the same platform, according to a later analysis. The study aimed to test whether signatures of past pathogen exposure could be identified by cataloging public T cell receptors. Along with the approximately 600-subject first cohort, a separate validation cohort of 120 different subjects was used. The study combined high-throughput TCR immunosequencing, statistical association of individual TCRs with disease status, and machine learning to predict cytomegalovirus infection status.

Spanning cysteine to phenylalanine, the CDR3 consists of 15 amino acids. Of the read, only the CDR3 DNA is kept; its 45 bases are in frame from base 1. The germline V gene sets CDR1 to SGHVS and CDR2 to FQNEAQ. After removal of 1 base from V and 3 bases from J, the junction retains 4 bases not matched to a gene. The donors belonged to the validation cohort of over a hundred subjects, which was separate from the roughly 700-subject first cohort. Library method: the immunoSEQ multiplex PCR assay. As for the original processing: A statistical classification framework was built to diagnose cytomegalovirus status from the catalog of TCR beta chain sequences. TCRdb limited this immuneACCESS table to in-frame rearrangements with V and J called. A share of clones is missing; checked studies link under half to unresolved V genes, and the rest is unexplained. V and J calls and clone size are those listed in that table; D and trimming were worked out from the DNA. The sample includes some 110,000 clones, with 88% observed a single time. About 4% of the sample is held by the ten biggest clonotypes.

Findings and caveats that apply to the study as a whole: A few of the identified cytomegalovirus-associated TCR beta chains were confirmed in vitro to be specific for cytomegalovirus antigens. While some public TCRs were present in many individuals, most TCR sequences turned up only very rarely across donors. In a later analysis, TCRs clustered in the first cohort were found to also tend to co-occur in the 130 or so validation repertoires, with 90% to 95% of cluster scores above 0. A total of 150 to 200 TCR beta chains were listed by the study as associated with cytomegalovirus. According to the authors, the approach could potentially be generalized to other disease states and immunological phenotypes. In both the original and validation cohorts, the classifier was reported to diagnose cytomegalovirus status with high specificity and sensitivity. All 130 or so repertoires were used to score co-occurrence in the validation cohort in a later analysis, because that analysis had no HLA typing for the cohort.

This clone came up once. Its antigen remains unidentified. The sample holds no much larger clone one base away, and base qualities are not on file. The sequence came from a man between 18 and 29 years old in good health and CMV-seropositive. The sequenced material came from PBMCs. The chain is made from TRBV7-8 and TRBJ2-7, with 9 bases in between that match TRBD1. The nucleotides are TGTGCCAGCAGCTTAGTACAGGGGGCGATCTACGAGCAGTACTTC. Translated, this gives CASSLVQGAIYEQYF.